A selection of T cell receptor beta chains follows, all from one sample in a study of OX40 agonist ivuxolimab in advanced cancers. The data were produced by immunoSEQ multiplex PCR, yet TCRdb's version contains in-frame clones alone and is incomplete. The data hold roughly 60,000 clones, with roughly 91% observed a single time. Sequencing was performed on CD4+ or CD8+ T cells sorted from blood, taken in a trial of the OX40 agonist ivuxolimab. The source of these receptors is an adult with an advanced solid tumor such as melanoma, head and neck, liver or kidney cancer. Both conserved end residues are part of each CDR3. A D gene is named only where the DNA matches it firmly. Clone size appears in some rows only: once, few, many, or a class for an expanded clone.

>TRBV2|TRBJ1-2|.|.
CASSFSQADVRGYTF
TGTGCCAGCAGCTTTAGCCAGGCGGACGTCAGGGGCTACACCTTC
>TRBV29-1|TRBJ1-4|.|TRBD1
CSVAVDRGTEKLFF
TGCAGCGTTGCGGTCGACAGGGGGACGGAAAAACTGTTTTTT
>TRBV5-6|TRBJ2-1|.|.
CASSDGMVAAYNEQFF
TGTGCCAGCAGCGATGGGATGGTAGCGGCCTACAATGAGCAGTTCTTC
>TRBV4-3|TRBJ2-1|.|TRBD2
CASSPGVAGGSEQFF
TGCGCCAGCAGCCCCGGGGTAGCGGGAGGAAGTGAGCAGTTCTTC
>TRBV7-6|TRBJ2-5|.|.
CASSHLTKSGRETQYF
TGTGCCAGCAGTCATCTAACGAAAAGCGGAAGAGAGACCCAGTACTTC
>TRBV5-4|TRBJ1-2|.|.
CASSSYGSYGYTF
TGTGCCAGCAGCTCATACGGCTCATATGGCTACACCTTC
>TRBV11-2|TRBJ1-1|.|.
CASSPSLAPQDEAFF
TGTGCCAGCAGCCCAAGCTTGGCCCCACAGGATGAAGCTTTCTTT
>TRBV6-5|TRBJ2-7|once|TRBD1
CASSYSTGEFYEQYF
TGTGCCAGCAGTTACTCTACAGGGGAATTCTACGAGCAGTACTTC
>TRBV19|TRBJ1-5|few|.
CASSRQGNQPQHF
TGTGCCAGTAGCCGACAGGGCAATCAGCCCCAGCATTTT
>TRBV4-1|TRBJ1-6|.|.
CASSQDLGVGAPLHF
TGCGCCAGCAGCCAAGATCTAGGGGTGGGGGCACCCCTCCACTTT
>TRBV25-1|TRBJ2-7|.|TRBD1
CASSVGTGGDYEQYF
TGTGCCAGCAGTGTAGGGACAGGGGGCGACTACGAGCAGTACTTC
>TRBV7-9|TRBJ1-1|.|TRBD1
CASRPRDRLPWGEAFF
TGTGCCAGCCGCCCCCGGGACAGGCTCCCTTGGGGTGAAGCTTTCTTT
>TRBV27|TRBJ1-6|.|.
CASSFLPIRGSPLHF
TGTGCCAGCAGTTTCCTCCCAATCAGGGGTTCACCCCTCCACTTT
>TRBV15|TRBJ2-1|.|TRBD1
CATSRREQGPNNEQFF
TGTGCCACCAGCAGACGCGAACAGGGGCCCAACAATGAGCAGTTCTTC
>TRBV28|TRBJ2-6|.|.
CASSLGANVLTF
TGTGCCAGCAGTCTCGGGGCCAACGTCCTGACTTTC
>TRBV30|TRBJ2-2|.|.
CAWSVTTGELFF
TGTGCCTGGAGTGTAACTACCGGGGAGCTGTTTTTT
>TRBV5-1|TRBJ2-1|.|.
CASRAAQGSNEQFF
TGCGCCAGCAGGGCGGCCCAAGGGTCCAATGAGCAGTTCTTC
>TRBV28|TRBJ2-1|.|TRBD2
CASNPSGSDNEQFF
TGTGCCAGCAATCCTAGCGGGAGTGATAATGAGCAGTTCTTC
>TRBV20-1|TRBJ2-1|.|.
CSTIVSYEQFF
TGCAGTACGATAGTTAGCTACGAGCAGTTCTTC
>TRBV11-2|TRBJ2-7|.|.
CASSLEGAYEQYF
TGTGCCAGCAGCTTAGAGGGGGCCTACGAGCAGTACTTC
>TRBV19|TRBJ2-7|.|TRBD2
CASSIWTSGRYEQYF
TGTGCCAGTAGTATATGGACTAGCGGGAGATACGAGCAGTACTTC
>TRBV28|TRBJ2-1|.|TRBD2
CASSSGRAGTEQFF
TGTGCCAGCAGCTCCGGGAGGGCCGGCACTGAGCAGTTCTTC
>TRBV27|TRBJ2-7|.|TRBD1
CASSTGQIYEQYF
TGTGCCAGCAGTACGGGACAGATCTACGAGCAGTACTTC
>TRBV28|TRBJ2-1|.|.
CASSFARGANSYNEQFF
TGTGCCAGCAGTTTTGCCCGGGGTGCTAACTCCTACAATGAGCAGTTCTTC
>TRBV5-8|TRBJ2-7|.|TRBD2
CASSFGLAGSFSSYEQYF
TGTGCCAGCAGCTTCGGACTAGCGGGATCTTTTAGCTCCTACGAGCAGTACTTC
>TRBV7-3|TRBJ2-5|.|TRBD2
CASSLGTSGKETQYF
TGTGCCAGCAGCCTCGGGACTAGCGGGAAGGAGACCCAGTACTTC
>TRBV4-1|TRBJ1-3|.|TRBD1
CASSQVIGTASGNTIYF
TGCGCCAGCAGCCAAGTGATCGGGACAGCCTCTGGAAACACCATATATTTT
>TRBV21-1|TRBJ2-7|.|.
CASRGGQGGYYEQYF
TGTGCCAGCAGGGGGGGACAGGGCGGTTACTACGAACAGTACTTC
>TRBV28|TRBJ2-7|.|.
CASSYESYEQYF
TGTGCCAGCAGTTATGAGTCCTACGAGCAGTACTTC
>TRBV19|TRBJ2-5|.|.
CASMGGGEETQYF
TGTGCCAGTATGGGAGGGGGGGAAGAGACCCAGTACTTC
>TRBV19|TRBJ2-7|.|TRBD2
CASATGGLSYEQYF
TGTGCCAGTGCCACGGGAGGGCTCTCCTACGAGCAGTACTTC
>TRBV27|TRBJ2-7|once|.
CASSPSVRRVSYEQYF
TGTGCCAGCAGTCCCTCCGTCCGCCGGGTGTCCTACGAGCAGTACTTC
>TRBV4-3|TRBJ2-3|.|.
CASSQEGLGDTQYF
TGCGCCAGCAGCCAAGAAGGTTTGGGAGATACGCAGTATTTT
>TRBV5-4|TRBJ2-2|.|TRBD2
CASSLAASGSYVGELFF
TGTGCCAGCAGCTTGGCCGCTAGCGGGAGTTACGTCGGGGAGCTGTTTTTT
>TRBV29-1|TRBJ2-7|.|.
CSVEGDSSYEQYF
TGCAGCGTTGAAGGGGACTCTTCCTACGAGCAGTACTTC